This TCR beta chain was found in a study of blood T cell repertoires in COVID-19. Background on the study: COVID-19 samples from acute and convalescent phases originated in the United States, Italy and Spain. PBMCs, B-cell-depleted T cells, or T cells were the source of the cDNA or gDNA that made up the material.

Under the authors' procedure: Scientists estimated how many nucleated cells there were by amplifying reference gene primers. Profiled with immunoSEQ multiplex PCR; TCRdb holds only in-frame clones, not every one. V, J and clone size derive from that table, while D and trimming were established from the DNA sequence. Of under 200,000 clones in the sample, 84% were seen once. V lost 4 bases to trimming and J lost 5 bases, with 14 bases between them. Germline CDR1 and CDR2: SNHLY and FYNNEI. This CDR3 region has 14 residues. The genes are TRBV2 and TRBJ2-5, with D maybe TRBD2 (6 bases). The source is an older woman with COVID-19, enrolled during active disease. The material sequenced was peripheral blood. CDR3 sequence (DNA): TGTGCCAGCAGTGTGGGACTGGGGGTGGAGACCCAGTACTTC. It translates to CASSVGLGVETQYF.